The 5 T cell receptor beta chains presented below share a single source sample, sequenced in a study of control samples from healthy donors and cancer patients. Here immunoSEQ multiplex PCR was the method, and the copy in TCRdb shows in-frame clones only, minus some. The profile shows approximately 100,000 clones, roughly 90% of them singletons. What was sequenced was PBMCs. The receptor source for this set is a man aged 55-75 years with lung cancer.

The CDR3 DNA reads TGTGCCAGCAGCCAAGTGGGGGACAGGGACAAGACCCAGTACTTC. Amino acid sequence: CASSQVGDRDKTQYF. The chain links TRBV4-2 to TRBJ2-5; 9 positions agree with TRBD1. The CDR3 is made up of 15 amino acids. Trimming took 1 base from V and 6 from J; bases not matched to a gene: 6. CDR1 is LGHNA, CDR2 YNFKEQ, per germline.

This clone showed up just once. CDR3: CASSVGGGTGDAVEKLFF. In DNA form, the CDR3 reads TGTGCCAGCAGCGTGGGGGGTGGGACAGGGGACGCGGTAGAAAAACTGTTTTTT. J is TRBJ1-4 and V is TRBV9; 10 bases fit TRBD1. V shed 2 bases, J shed 8 bases, and the junction held 15 bases outside the gene matches. This CDR3 has 18 residues. The germline CDR1 and CDR2 sequences are SGDLS and YYNGEE.

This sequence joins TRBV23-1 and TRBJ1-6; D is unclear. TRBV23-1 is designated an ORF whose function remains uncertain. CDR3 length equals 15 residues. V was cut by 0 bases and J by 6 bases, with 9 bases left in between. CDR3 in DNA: TGCGCCAGCAGTCAATCCAACAGTTGTAATTCACCCCTCCACTTT. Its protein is CASSQSNSCNSPLHF.

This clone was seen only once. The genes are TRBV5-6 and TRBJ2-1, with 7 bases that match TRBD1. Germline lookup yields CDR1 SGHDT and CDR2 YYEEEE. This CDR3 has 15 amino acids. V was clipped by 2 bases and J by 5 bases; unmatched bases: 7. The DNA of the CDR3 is TGTGCCAGCAGCTTACAGGGGCTTCCGGACAATGAGCAGTTCTTC. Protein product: CASSLQGLPDNEQFF.

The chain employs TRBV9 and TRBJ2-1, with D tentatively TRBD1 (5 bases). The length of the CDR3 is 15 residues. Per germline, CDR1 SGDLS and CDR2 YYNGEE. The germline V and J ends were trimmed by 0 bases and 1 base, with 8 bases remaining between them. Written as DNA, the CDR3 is TGTGCCAGCAGCGTAGTGGCAGGGTCCTACAATGAGCAGTTCTTC. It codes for CASSVVAGSYNEQFF.